Listed below are T cell receptor beta chains from one sample, sequenced in a study of blood T cell repertoires in COVID-19. Profiling relied on immunoSEQ multiplex PCR, and the TCRdb table lists in-frame clones only, not all of them. The table has about 140,000 clones, roughly three quarters seen once. The sequenced material came from peripheral blood. These receptors all stem from a man between 60 and 75 years old with acute or convalescent COVID-19. Both conserved end residues are part of each CDR3. A D gene is named only where the DNA matches it firmly. Rows give clone size only sometimes, using once, few, many, or a class for an expanded clone.

clone size,D gene,V gene,J gene,CDR3 DNA,CDR3 protein
few,-,TRBV6-2/TRBV6-3,TRBJ1-1,TGTGCCAGCAGCCCGGACAACATGAACACTGAAGCTTTCTTT,CASSPDNMNTEAFF
-,-,TRBV6-4,TRBJ2-7,TGTGCCAGCACCATCTCGGAGGTCTCCTACGAGCAGTACTTC,CASTISEVSYEQYF
once,-,TRBV19,TRBJ2-3,TGTGCCAGCCGCGGAGGGTCCCTTACAGATACGCAGTATTTT,CASRGGSLTDTQYF
-,TRBD1,TRBV24-1,TRBJ2-1,TGTGCCACCAGTGATACCGGGACAGGGGGATACAATGAGCAGTTCTTC,CATSDTGTGGYNEQFF
once,TRBD1,TRBV5-1,TRBJ1-6,TGCGCCAGCAGCCCGCGGGACAGGGGGCATAATTCACCCCTCCACTTT,CASSPRDRGHNSPLHF
-,TRBD1,TRBV28,TRBJ2-1,TGTGCCAGCAGTCGCGGACAGGGCCGCGGGAATGAGCAGTTCTTC,CASSRGQGRGNEQFF
-,-,TRBV2,TRBJ2-1,TGTGCCAGCATACAAAACAACTACAATGAGCAGTTCTTC,CASIQNNYNEQFF
-,-,TRBV29-1,TRBJ1-2,TGCAGCGCCCGGGGGGACGGTAACTATGGCTACACCTTC,CSARGDGNYGYTF
-,TRBD2,TRBV25-1,TRBJ2-7,TGTGCCAGCAGTGTAGGGGCTAGCGGGAGGAAGTACGAGCAGTACTTC,CASSVGASGRKYEQYF
-,-,TRBV5-6,TRBJ2-3,TGTGCCAGCGGGACGGGAGAAAGGGATACGCAGTATTTT,CASGTGERDTQYF
-,TRBD2,TRBV7-3,TRBJ2-3,TGTGCCAGCAGCTCAGGACTAGCGAGGACAGATACGCAGTATTTT,CASSSGLARTDTQYF
-,TRBD2,TRBV4-2,TRBJ2-1,TGTGCCAGCAGGCCAATGGCGGGAGAAGCTTACAATGAGCAGTTCTTC,CASRPMAGEAYNEQFF
once,TRBD2,TRBV6-2/TRBV6-3,TRBJ2-1,TGTGCCAGCAGTTACCCTAGCGGGAGGCCCTACAATGAGCAGTTCTTC,CASSYPSGRPYNEQFF
-,-,TRBV5-1,TRBJ1-4,TGCGCCAGCAGCGAGACAGCAACTAATGAAAAACTGTTTTTT,CASSETATNEKLFF
once,TRBD2,TRBV5-5,TRBJ2-1,TGTGCCAGCAGCTTTTCTAGCGGGAGGGCCGGGAATGAGCAGTTCTTC,CASSFSSGRAGNEQFF
-,-,TRBV12-2,TRBJ2-1,TGTGCTAGTGCGGACACCTGCTCCTACAATGAGCAGTTCTTC,CASADTCSYNEQFF
-,-,TRBV5-6,TRBJ2-2,TGTGCCAGCAGCCCATGGAACACCGGGGAGCTGTTTTTT,CASSPWNTGELFF
-,TRBD1,TRBV30,TRBJ2-4,TGTGCCTGGAGGGGGACAGAAAACATTCAGTACTTC,CAWRGTENIQYF
-,TRBD1,TRBV28,TRBJ1-2,TGTGCCAGCAGTACAGGACAGGACTATGTTACCGGCTACACCTTC,CASSTGQDYVTGYTF
-,-,TRBV3-1/TRBV3-2,TRBJ2-1,TGTGCCAGCAGCCAAGATGTTTCCAGGCAGTTCTTC,CASSQDVSRQFF
-,TRBD1,TRBV19,TRBJ2-7,TGTGCCAGTAGTACGGACAGGGCTTCCCACGAGCAGTACTTC,CASSTDRASHEQYF
few,-,TRBV6-6,TRBJ1-2,TGTGCCAGCAGTTACACAGGGACGAACTATGGCTACACCTTC,CASSYTGTNYGYTF
-,-,TRBV24-1,TRBJ2-1,TGTGCCACCAGTGATTCTCCAGGGGTAGGTGAGCAGTTCTTC,CATSDSPGVGEQFF
-,-,TRBV6-5,TRBJ2-7,TGTGCCAGCAGTTCCACTCGGGAGCAGTACTTC,CASSSTREQYF
-,-,TRBV5-1,TRBJ1-3,TGCGCCAGCAGCTTGGAGGGACAAAGCTCTGGAAACACCATATATTTT,CASSLEGQSSGNTIYF
-,-,TRBV6-5,TRBJ1-2,TGTGCCAGCAGGGGTACAGGGACCCTTTATGGCTACACCTTC,CASRGTGTLYGYTF
few,-,TRBV11-2,TRBJ2-6,TGTGCCAGCAGCTTCGGGGGGGCCAACGTCCTGACTTTC,CASSFGGANVLTF
-,TRBD2,TRBV7-2,TRBJ2-3,TGTGCAACGCGGGAGGGAATTAGCACAGATACGCAGTATTTT,CATREGISTDTQYF
-,TRBD2,TRBV24-1,TRBJ2-5,TGTGCCACCAGTGATTTGAGGGGAGGGCCGGGGGAGACCCAGTACTTC,CATSDLRGGPGETQYF
-,-,TRBV12-3/TRBV12-4,TRBJ2-1,TGTGCCAGCAGTTTATCTACGAATGAGCAGTTCTTC,CASSLSTNEQFF
-,TRBD2,TRBV7-9,TRBJ2-7,TGTGCCAGCAGCTTAGTGTCGCTAGCGGGAGGCGAGCAGTACTTC,CASSLVSLAGGEQYF
-,TRBD1,TRBV29-1,TRBJ1-4,TGCAGCGTTGAGGGGACAGGGGCAACTAATGAAAAACTGTTTTTT,CSVEGTGATNEKLFF
-,-,TRBV5-8,TRBJ1-2,TGTGCCAGCAGCCCGGACAGATACTATGGCTACACCTTC,CASSPDRYYGYTF
-,TRBD1,TRBV7-9,TRBJ1-1,TGTGCCAGCAGCGAGGGGACAGGGGAGTTGAGCACTGAAGCTTTCTTT,CASSEGTGELSTEAFF
-,TRBD1,TRBV19,TRBJ2-1,TGTGCCAGTCTTGGACAGGGGGTCTATGAGCAGTTCTTC,CASLGQGVYEQFF
-,TRBD1,TRBV3-1/TRBV3-2,TRBJ1-2,TGTGCCAGCAGCCCACGACAGGGGGCGAACTATGGCTACACCTTC,CASSPRQGANYGYTF
-,TRBD1,TRBV7-8,TRBJ1-5,TGTGCCAGCAGCGCCACGACAGGGTCAAATCAGCCCCAGCATTTT,CASSATTGSNQPQHF
-,-,TRBV13,TRBJ2-7,TGTGCCAGCAGCTTTGGTTCCCACAGGGCCTTCCACGAGCAGTACTTC,CASSFGSHRAFHEQYF
-,TRBD1,TRBV7-9,TRBJ2-1,TGTGCCAGCAGCTTAGCGGGACAGGGCTACAATGAGCAGTTCTTC,CASSLAGQGYNEQFF
few,TRBD1,TRBV19,TRBJ1-1,TGTGCCACTACGCGGACAGGTCGAGGGACTGAAGCTTTCTTT,CATTRTGRGTEAFF
once,TRBD2,TRBV27,TRBJ2-3,TGTGCCAGCAGTTTATGGGCGCCTAGCGGGTCAGATACGCAGTATTTT,CASSLWAPSGSDTQYF
once,TRBD2,TRBV10-2,TRBJ2-5,TGCGCCACCGGAGCGGGAGAAGAGACCCAGTACTTC,CATGAGEETQYF
-,TRBD1,TRBV19,TRBJ1-5,TGTGCCAGTAGTATAGTTGGGACAGCCCAGGCCCAGCATTTT,CASSIVGTAQAQHF
-,-,TRBV5-6,TRBJ2-3,TGTGCCAGCAGCAAGGAGACAGATACGCAGTATTTT,CASSKETDTQYF
-,TRBD1,TRBV27,TRBJ1-5,TGTGCCAGCAGGACCGGGACAGGGCAGCCCCAGCATTTT,CASRTGTGQPQHF
-,-,TRBV9,TRBJ1-2,TGTGCCAGCAGCCCCCTCGGGACGGGGGGGAGCGGCTACACCTTC,CASSPLGTGGSGYTF
-,TRBD2,TRBV6-5,TRBJ2-3,TGTGCCAATTCGGAATACGGCGGGAGGGGAGATACGCAGTATTTT,CANSEYGGRGDTQYF
-,TRBD1,TRBV18,TRBJ2-7,TGTGCCAGCTCCCGAGGGACAGGGACCCACGAGCAGTACTTC,CASSRGTGTHEQYF
-,TRBD1,TRBV5-8,TRBJ2-7,TGTGCCAGCAGCTTCTGGACAGGGAGTTACCACGAGCAGTACTTC,CASSFWTGSYHEQYF